One sample yielded the 29 T cell receptor beta chains listed below, sequenced in a study of CXCR3-negative and CXCR3-positive naive CD8 T cells. The authors prepared UMI-labeled TRB cDNA libraries by 5' RACE. TCRdb reanalyzed the 5' RACE reads and collapses them to one entry per CDR3 protein, without DNA. The data show some 67,000 distinct CDR3 sequences, and the top ten clones hold over 1.3%. Input material: naive CXCR3- CD8+ T cells from blood. Indicated subset: CD45RO-CCR7+CD27+CD95- naive CD8+ T cells lacking CXCR3 (TNR3-). Receptors were obtained from a human donor in good health. Some clones in this sample may be carry-over from other donors' samples.

The chain employs TRBV27 and TRBJ1-1; as DNA is missing, the TRBD1 call by TCRdb cannot be tested. The CDR3 extends over 14 amino acids. Per germline, CDR1 MNHEY and CDR2 SMNVEV (reference sequence). This CDR3 is CASSQQGLGTEAFF.

This chain joins TRBV7-8 and TRBJ2-1; TCRdb outputs TRBD1, but without DNA this stays unchecked. Germline CDR1 is SGHVS and CDR2 is FQNEAQ. This CDR3 is built from 12 residues. CDR3 in amino acids: CASSLNQGEQFF.

The chain recombines TRBV29-1 with TRBJ1-6; lacking DNA, the TRBD1 call made by TCRdb goes unchecked. Germline V lookup: CDR1 SQVTM, CDR2 ANQGSEA. The CDR3 extends over 15 amino acids. The CDR3 spells CSVKDRDVADSPLHF.

The V and J genes are TRBV12-3 or TRBV12-4 and TRBJ2-1; the D call of TRBD2 rests on TCRdb alone, since no DNA is present to check it. The length of the CDR3 is 14 residues. The CDR3 here is CASSPADSHNEQFF.

The rearrangement links TRBV28 to TRBJ2-1; the D call from TCRdb, TRBD1, cannot be confirmed without DNA. The CDR3 spans 18 residues. The germline V gene has CDR1 MDHEN and CDR2 SYDVKM. CDR3 sequence: CASSLFEAPSLVGNEQFF.

The chain is built from TRBV9 and TRBJ1-2. The CDR3 runs 13 residues. CDR1 is SGDLS and CDR2 is YYNGEE in the germline V gene. The chain's CDR3 is CASSIDFNYGYTF.

The genes are TRBV5-1 and TRBJ2-2. The CDR3 has 15 residues. CDR1 is SGHRS, CDR2 YFSETQ, per germline. This chain's CDR3 is CASSLVNLNTGELIF.

This chain uses TRBV7-9 with TRBJ2-7. Germline CDR1 and CDR2: SEHNR and FQNEAQ (reference sequence). There are 13 residues in the CDR3. CDR3 region: CASSVSVTYEQYF.

CDR3 in amino acids: CASSLGGQGNTEAFF. V usage is TRBV5-4 and J usage is TRBJ1-1; TCRdb indicates TRBD1, and absent DNA this call remains unverified. The CDR3 covers 15 residues. The germline V gene has CDR1 SGHNT and CDR2 YYREEE (reference sequence).

The chain combines TRBV27 with TRBJ2-7. CDR3 size: 13 residues. Germline values: CDR1 MNHEY, CDR2 SMNVEV (reference sequence). The CDR3 spells CASSQFGKYEQYF.

The J gene is TRBJ2-7, the V gene TRBV25-1; TCRdb names TRBD1, which stays unverified in the absence of DNA. This CDR3 contains 15 residues. CDR1 and CDR2 from the germline V gene are MGHDK and SYGVNS. The CDR3 sequence is CASSGSPGRNYEQYF.

The V call is TRBV12-3 or TRBV12-4, the J call TRBJ1-2; there is no DNA to check the TCRdb D call of TRBD1. The CDR3 spans 13 residues. CDR3 protein: CASNRDRVYGYTF.

The chain joins TRBV14 to TRBJ1-1; TCRdb proposes TRBD1, but this gene call is untestable without DNA. Germline CDR1 SGHDN, CDR2 FVKESK. The CDR3 consists of 16 residues. The CDR3: CASSRKTGVLNTEAFF.

The V gene is TRBV7-5, the J gene TRBJ1-2. TRBV7-5 is marked as a pseudogene. The CDR3 totals 19 residues. CDR3 residues: CISVPEAEGSLGGNYGYTF.

This sequence joins TRBV5-1 and TRBJ2-3; with no DNA, the TCRdb D assignment of TRBD1 cannot be verified. The germline CDR1 and CDR2 sequences are SGHRS and YFSETQ. The CDR3 sequence is 13 residues long. CDR3 loop: CASSPPRSDRQYF.

The V and J genes are TRBV28 and TRBJ1-1; TCRdb returns TRBD1, unconfirmable since there is no DNA. The CDR3 spans 15 residues. Germline V gene data show CDR1 as MDHEN and CDR2 as SYDVKM. CDR3 sequence reads: CASSMTAIEGTEAFF.

The chain combines TRBV12-3 or TRBV12-4 with TRBJ2-1; without DNA, the TCRdb call of TRBD2 cannot be checked. The CDR3 loop spans 19 amino acids. The CDR3 region is CASSLDMGLGPSSYNEQFF.

This chain uses TRBV6-7 with TRBJ2-1; TCRdb returns TRBD1, unconfirmable since there is no DNA. TRBV6-7 is filed as an ORF, its function uncertain. The CDR3 is 15 residues long. The CDR3 spells CASSGQGRSYNEQFF.

The chain combines TRBV28 with TRBJ1-4. Germline CDR1 and CDR2: MDHEN and SYDVKM. The CDR3 consists of 15 residues. The CDR3 sequence is CASSLTASYNEKLFF.

The chain has TRBV14 and TRBJ2-5; TCRdb selects TRBD1, and the lack of DNA leaves this call unchecked. In germline, CDR1 is SGHDN, CDR2 FVKESK. The CDR3 contains 15 residues. CDR3 amino acids: CASSLQTGGQETQYF. Full variable domain (remainder filled in from reference TRBV14 and TRBJ2-5): EAGVTQFPSHSVIEKGQTVTLRCDPISGHDNLYWYRRVMGKEIKFLLHFVKESKQDESGMPNNRFLAERTGGTYSTLKVQPAELEDSGVYFCASSLQTGGQETQYFGPGTRLLVL.

V usage is TRBV20-1 and J usage is TRBJ2-1; lacking DNA, the TRBD2 call made by TCRdb goes unchecked. The CDR3 has 16 residues. In germline, CDR1 is DFQATT, CDR2 SNEGSKA (reference sequence). Here the CDR3 reads CSAQKVAGVPYNEQFF.

This rearrangement joins TRBV29-1 to TRBJ1-1. CDR1 SQVTM and CDR2 ANQGSEA come from the germline V gene. The CDR3 totals 12 residues. The chain's CDR3 is CSVQTANTEAFF.

The gene calls are TRBV29-1 and TRBJ1-1. The CDR3 sequence is 13 residues long. CDR1 and CDR2 from the germline V gene are SQVTM and ANQGSEA. CDR3 amino acids: CSVDYQLNTEAFF.

V usage is TRBV27 and J usage is TRBJ1-1; no DNA is available, so the TRBD1 call from TCRdb remains unchecked. The CDR3 is 14 residues long. Germline CDR1 MNHEY, CDR2 SMNVEV (reference sequence). CDR3 region: CASTSGQASTEAFF.

This chain joins TRBV9 and TRBJ2-1; absent DNA, TCRdb's TRBD2 call cannot be checked. Germline V gene lookup returns CDR1 SGDLS and CDR2 YYNGEE. CDR3 size: 14 residues. The CDR3 loop reads CASSPRGLYNEQFF.

The V gene is TRBV28, the J gene TRBJ2-3; TCRdb proposes TRBD1, but this gene call is untestable without DNA. Germline values: CDR1 MDHEN, CDR2 SYDVKM. This CDR3 is 15 amino acids long. The CDR3 loop reads CASSPHRGRPDTQYF.

The rearrangement uses TRBV7-9 and TRBJ2-3; TCRdb proposes TRBD1, but this gene call is untestable without DNA. This CDR3 contains 17 residues. The germline V gene encodes CDR1 SEHNR and CDR2 FQNEAQ (reference sequence). The CDR3 region is CASSLGRWDRHTDTQYF.

The chain couples TRBV5-6 to TRBJ2-2; TCRdb indicates TRBD2, and absent DNA this call remains unverified. The CDR3 loop spans 15 amino acids. Germline CDR1 is SGHDT and CDR2 is YYEEEE. The chain's CDR3 is CASSNRGGWSGELFF.

V and J are TRBV4-2 and TRBJ2-7; TCRdb's D call, TRBD1, is unchecked because there is no DNA. The CDR3 is 14 amino acids. In germline, CDR1 is LGHNA, CDR2 YNFKEQ. This CDR3 is CASSQGGTVSEQYF.